These T cell receptor beta chains were read from a single sample in a study of molecular identifiers for immune sequencing clone quantification. MiXCR was run by TCRdb on the PCR reads, yielding one entry per CDR3 protein. Of 80,000 to 130,000 distinct CDR3 sequences detected, roughly a third appear once; the ten largest clones hold 4% to 5%. Sequencing was performed on naive CD8+ T cells from blood, with Jurkat cell RNA spiked in. The origin of the receptors is a human donor in good health. Some libraries in this study had Jurkat cell RNA spiked in. Both conserved end residues are part of each CDR3. D genes are given only for firm matches. Where a row states a size, it is once, few, many or the class of an expanded clone; other rows omit it.

clone size	V gene	J gene	D gene	CDR3 protein	CDR3 DNA
once	TRBV20-1	TRBJ1-5	-	CSARAQDNQPQHF	TGCAGTGCTAGAGCTCAGGACAATCAGCCCCAGCATTTT
-	TRBV12-3/TRBV12-4	TRBJ1-3	-	CASSCGGFGNTIYF	TGTGCCAGCAGTTGTGGGGGATTTGGAAACACCATATATTTT
-	TRBV5-6	TRBJ2-7	-	CASSLPGSMPYEQYF	TGTGCCAGCAGCTTACCAGGTAGTATGCCCTACGAGCAGTACTTC
-	TRBV7-2	TRBJ1-2	-	CASSYRWEDPNYGYTF	TGTGCCAGCAGCTACCGCTGGGAGGATCCCAACTATGGCTACACCTTC
few	TRBV29-1	TRBJ2-7	TRBD2	CSVESGKSYEQYF	TGCAGCGTTGAAAGCGGGAAGTCCTACGAGCAGTACTTC
few	TRBV20-1	TRBJ2-1	TRBD2	CSAPRTSGRFNEQFF	TGCAGTGCGCCCCGGACTAGCGGGAGGTTCAATGAGCAGTTCTTC
-	TRBV6-2/TRBV6-3	TRBJ1-5	-	CASSYGGSQPQHF	TGTGCCAGCAGTTACGGGGGTAGTCAGCCCCAGCATTTT
-	TRBV12-3/TRBV12-4	TRBJ1-5	-	CASDRYSNKPQHF	TGTGCCAGCGACCGGTATAGCAATAAGCCCCAGCATTTT
many	TRBV7-2	TRBJ2-7	TRBD2	CASSPSAGGDEQYF	TGTGCCAGCAGCCCCTCAGCGGGAGGGGACGAGCAGTACTTC
few	TRBV20-1	TRBJ2-5	-	CSAMETQYF	TGCAGTGCAATGGAGACCCAGTACTTC
-	TRBV7-8	TRBJ1-5	TRBD1	CASRQGQGSQPQHF	TGTGCCAGCCGGCAGGGACAGGGCAGCCAGCCCCAGCATTTT
few	TRBV10-1	TRBJ2-5	-	CASSDADSPAEYF	TGCGCCAGCAGTGACGCGGACAGCCCGGCCGAGTACTTC
-	TRBV7-8	TRBJ2-1	-	CASSLDPMGEQFF	TGTGCCAGCAGCTTAGATCCAATGGGTGAGCAGTTCTTC
few	TRBV7-9	TRBJ2-2	-	CASRVLSGELFF	TGTGCCAGCAGAGTACTTTCCGGGGAGCTGTTTTTT
-	TRBV2	TRBJ1-5	-	CASSEVGGSNQPQHF	TGTGCCAGCAGTGAAGTTGGCGGCAGCAATCAGCCCCAGCATTTT
-	TRBV4-3	TRBJ2-7	TRBD2	CASSQGGLAGDEQYF	TGCGCCAGCAGCCAAGGTGGACTAGCGGGTGACGAGCAGTACTTC
many	TRBV7-8	TRBJ2-3	-	CASSLAGSGDTQYF	TGTGCCAGCAGCTTAGCGGGAAGCGGGGATACGCAGTATTTT
few	TRBV25-1	TRBJ2-1	TRBD2	CASSEWSSGGSYNEQFF	TGTGCCAGCAGTGAATGGAGTAGCGGGGGCTCCTACAATGAGCAGTTCTTC
few	TRBV7-2	TRBJ2-1	TRBD2	CASSLDSRDYPHNEQFF	TGTGCCAGCAGCTTAGATAGTAGGGACTACCCCCACAATGAGCAGTTCTTC
-	TRBV10-3	TRBJ2-2	TRBD2	CAISESGSGMVTGELFF	TGTGCCATCAGTGAGTCCGGTAGCGGGATGGTTACCGGGGAGCTGTTTTTT
many	TRBV6-5	TRBJ2-1	TRBD1	CASGTGNNEQFF	TGTGCCAGCGGGACAGGGAACAATGAGCAGTTCTTC
few	TRBV6-5	TRBJ2-7	-	CASSLGGRLYEQYF	TGTGCCAGCAGCCTGGGGGGGCGGCTATACGAGCAGTACTTC
many	TRBV5-5	TRBJ1-2	TRBD1	CASRTPGQRGYTF	TGTGCCAGCAGGACTCCGGGACAGCGAGGCTACACCTTC
few	TRBV6-4	TRBJ2-1	-	CASSPRPSAGEQFF	TGTGCCAGCAGTCCTAGGCCTAGCGCGGGTGAGCAGTTCTTC
-	TRBV13	TRBJ1-5	-	CASSSSGQPNQPQHF	TGTGCCAGCAGCTCCAGCGGACAGCCCAATCAGCCCCAGCATTTT
many	TRBV5-1	TRBJ2-5	-	CASSLYQYQETQYF	TGCGCCAGCAGCTTATACCAGTACCAAGAGACCCAGTACTTC
few	TRBV4-3	TRBJ2-3	TRBD2	CASSQAAGGTDTQYF	TGCGCCAGCAGCCAAGCGGCGGGAGGCACAGATACGCAGTATTTT
-	TRBV27	TRBJ2-1	-	CASSSIPYNEQFF	TGTGCCAGCAGCTCCATCCCCTACAATGAGCAGTTCTTC
-	TRBV27	TRBJ2-7	TRBD1	CASSMGTGGGEQYF	TGTGCCAGCAGTATGGGGACAGGGGGAGGGGAGCAGTACTTC
-	TRBV5-6	TRBJ1-1	-	CASSLSWSEAFF	TGTGCCAGCAGCTTAAGCTGGAGTGAAGCTTTCTTT
many	TRBV19	TRBJ2-2	-	CASSTLPNTGELFF	TGTGCCAGTAGTACTCTTCCGAACACCGGGGAGCTGTTTTTT
few	TRBV28	TRBJ1-5	TRBD1	CASSFRPGQDQPQHF	TGTGCCAGCAGTTTCCGCCCGGGACAGGATCAGCCCCAGCATTTT
few	TRBV27	TRBJ2-7	-	CASRPEALKRGSYEQYF	TGTGCCAGCAGACCCGAAGCTCTCAAAAGAGGCTCCTACGAGCAGTACTTC